This is a list of T cell receptor beta chains from one sample in a study of cytomegalovirus exposure and HLA in healthy donors. The protocol was immunoSEQ multiplex PCR, while the TCRdb copy is restricted to in-frame clones and leaves out a portion. Among about 210,000 clones, approximately 77% were seen once, and the ten largest hold about 3%. The specimen was PBMCs. Receptors were obtained from a man in his forties in good health and CMV-seropositive. Each CDR3 is given with its conserved first and last residue. The order of the fields is clone size, D gene, J gene, V gene, CDR3 protein, CDR3 DNA. D genes are given only for firm matches. Size values are once, few and many counts, or a class for expanded clones, and some rows have none.

>.|TRBD2|TRBJ2-3|TRBV9
CASSVDPAGGTDTQYF
TGTGCCAGCAGCGTAGATCCAGCGGGGGGCACAGATACGCAGTATTTT
>.|.|TRBJ1-1|TRBV5-1
CASSLAGPDRPAFF
TGCGCCAGCAGCTTGGCCGGCCCCGACAGGCCAGCTTTCTTT
>few|TRBD2|TRBJ2-5|TRBV5-1
CASSLDLAGVQETQYF
TGCGCCAGCAGCTTGGATCTAGCGGGGGTTCAAGAGACCCAGTACTTC
>.|.|TRBJ2-7|TRBV28
CASSLELGPSYEQYF
TGTGCCAGCAGTTTAGAGCTTGGGCCCTCCTACGAGCAGTACTTC
>few|TRBD1|TRBJ2-5|TRBV13
CASSLGGTGVEETQYF
TGTGCCAGCAGCTTAGGCGGGACAGGGGTCGAAGAGACCCAGTACTTC
>.|.|TRBJ1-2|TRBV6-1
CASSEPGLKGDYGYTF
TGTGCCAGCAGTGAACCGGGACTCAAAGGCGACTATGGCTACACCTTC
>once|.|TRBJ1-1|TRBV28
CASSGRAQTGSTEAFF
TGTGCCAGCAGCGGACGGGCCCAAACAGGGTCGACTGAAGCTTTCTTT
>.|.|TRBJ2-5|TRBV7-2
CALTGSQETQYF
TGTGCCCTGACCGGGTCCCAAGAGACCCAGTACTTC
>.|TRBD2|TRBJ2-5|TRBV7-9
CASSPTRGRAQETQYF
TGTGCCAGCAGTCCGACTCGGGGGAGGGCTCAAGAGACCCAGTACTTC
>few|.|TRBJ2-3|TRBV4-1
CASSQEGVYTDTQYF
TGCGCCAGCAGCCAAGAGGGAGTTTACACAGATACGCAGTATTTT
>.|.|TRBJ2-3|TRBV5-6
CASSFRGFTDTQYF
TGTGCCAGCAGCTTTCGCGGTTTTACAGATACGCAGTATTTT
>few|TRBD2|TRBJ2-1|TRBV19
CASSIGLASLHEQFF
TGTGCCAGTAGTATAGGACTAGCGAGTCTACATGAGCAGTTCTTC
>.|.|TRBJ1-3|TRBV4-1
CASSQGRQSSGNTIYF
TGCGCCAGCAGCCAAGGCCGACAGAGCTCTGGAAACACCATATATTTT
>.|TRBD2|TRBJ2-1|TRBV7-9
CASSLVAGAYNEQFF
TGTGCCAGCAGCTTGGTAGCGGGAGCCTACAATGAGCAGTTCTTC
>.|.|TRBJ2-7|TRBV19
CASSIRGFLGEQYF
TGTGCCAGTAGTATAAGGGGATTTTTGGGCGAGCAGTACTTC
>few|TRBD2|TRBJ2-3|TRBV30
CAWSGLAGGQDTQYF
TGTGCCTGGAGTGGGCTAGCGGGAGGGCAAGATACGCAGTATTTT
>.|TRBD1|TRBJ1-2|TRBV6-1
CASSGTGYGYTF
TGTGCCAGCAGTGGGACAGGGTATGGCTACACCTTC
>once|.|TRBJ1-2|TRBV6-1
CASSNTRGGYGYTF
TGTGCCAGCAGTAATACTCGGGGTGGCTATGGCTACACCTTC
>few|.|TRBJ2-6|TRBV7-6
CASSRGSSSGANVLTF
TGTGCCAGCAGCCGGGGGTCGAGCTCTGGGGCCAACGTCCTGACTTTC
>.|.|TRBJ2-7|TRBV9
CASSGLATEQYF
TGTGCCAGCAGCGGGCTAGCGACCGAGCAGTACTTC
>.|TRBD1|TRBJ1-2|TRBV5-1
CASSGGTGVTNYGYTF
TGCGCCAGCAGCGGCGGGACAGGGGTAACTAACTATGGCTACACCTTC
>.|TRBD2|TRBJ2-1|TRBV19
CASSRLAGGVNNEQFF
TGTGCCAGTAGTAGACTAGCTGGCGGGGTGAACAATGAGCAGTTCTTC
>.|TRBD1|TRBJ2-7|TRBV28
CASSLLNYRDRGLYEQYF
TGTGCCAGCAGTTTACTTAATTACCGGGACAGGGGGCTCTACGAGCAGTACTTC
>.|.|TRBJ2-7|TRBV5-1
CASRRSTYEQYF
TGTGCCAGCAGGCGGAGTACCTACGAGCAGTACTTC
>.|.|TRBJ2-7|TRBV5-6
CASSFSGVYYEQYF
TGTGCCAGCAGCTTCAGCGGAGTTTACTACGAGCAGTACTTC
>.|.|TRBJ2-3|TRBV7-9
CASSLGAGRGFGDTQYF
TGTGCCAGCAGCTTAGGAGCGGGTCGAGGGTTCGGAGATACGCAGTATTTT
>.|.|TRBJ1-1|TRBV6-1
CASSEEGGVTEAFF
TGTGCCAGCAGTGAAGAGGGAGGGGTCACTGAAGCTTTCTTT
>.|TRBD1|TRBJ1-2|TRBV6-5
CASSYSGTVPNYGYTF
TGTGCCAGCAGTTACTCCGGGACAGTCCCTAACTATGGCTACACCTTC
>once|TRBD2|TRBJ2-5|TRBV6-5
CASSYSTAGGPGEQYF
TGTGCCAGCAGTTACTCCACGGCGGGAGGGCCGGGGGAGCAGTACTTC
>.|TRBD2|TRBJ2-1|TRBV7-2
CASSLSGGGSSYNEQFF
TGTGCCAGCAGCTTAAGTGGCGGGGGGAGCTCCTACAATGAGCAGTTCTTC
>.|.|TRBJ1-1|TRBV15
CATRGSGNTEAFF
TGTGCCACCAGAGGTTCGGGGAACACTGAAGCTTTCTTT
>.|TRBD2|TRBJ2-3|TRBV4-2
CASSQFPAGTSGTDTQYF
TGTGCCAGCAGCCAGTTTCCGGCCGGGACTAGCGGCACAGATACGCAGTATTTT
>few|.|TRBJ1-5|TRBV5-6
CASSSYGGRYSNQPQHF
TGTGCCAGCAGCTCCTATGGGGGCCGGTATAGCAATCAGCCCCAGCATTTT
>.|TRBD1|TRBJ1-5|TRBV29-1
CSVAQGASNQPQHF
TGCAGCGTTGCACAGGGGGCTAGCAATCAGCCCCAGCATTTT
>.|TRBD2|TRBJ2-5|TRBV30
CAWSVGLAVQETQYF
TGTGCCTGGAGTGTGGGACTAGCGGTCCAAGAGACCCAGTACTTC
>.|TRBD1|TRBJ1-2|TRBV7-9
CASRWDRADGYTF
TGTGCCAGCAGGTGGGACAGGGCAGATGGCTACACCTTC
>.|.|TRBJ2-3|TRBV5-6
CASSLRADTQYF
TGTGCCAGCAGCTTGCGGGCAGATACGCAGTATTTT
>.|TRBD2|TRBJ2-3|TRBV10-3
CAISRTSGSTDTQYF
TGTGCCATCAGCCGGACTAGCGGAAGTACAGATACGCAGTATTTT
>.|.|TRBJ1-3|TRBV6-5
CASSYGPPYTGNTIYF
TGTGCCAGCAGTTACGGTCCCCCCTATACTGGAAACACCATATATTTT
>.|.|TRBJ2-1|TRBV9
CASSVEGGPSSNEQFF
TGTGCCAGCAGCGTAGAGGGAGGCCCCTCCAGTAATGAGCAGTTCTTC
>.|.|TRBJ2-6|TRBV5-1
CASSPRSGANVLTF
TGCGCCAGCAGCCCTCGGTCTGGGGCCAACGTCCTGACTTTC
>.|.|TRBJ1-2|TRBV2
CASSRDSVDYGYTF
TGTGCCAGCAGCAGGGATTCGGTGGACTATGGCTACACCTTC
>.|TRBD2|TRBJ2-1|TRBV5-1
CASSSGVAGGFSYNEQFF
TGCGCCAGCAGCTCCGGGGTTGCGGGAGGGTTCTCCTACAATGAGCAGTTCTTC
>.|TRBD1|TRBJ1-1|TRBV28
CASSYRGTEAFF
TGTGCCAGCAGCTACAGGGGCACTGAAGCTTTCTTT
>.|TRBD2|TRBJ2-2|TRBV27
CASSLDRSGGAPGTGELFF
TGTGCCAGCAGTTTAGATAGGAGCGGGGGGGCCCCTGGCACCGGGGAGCTGTTTTTT
>.|TRBD1|TRBJ2-2|TRBV28
CASSARDRGRGTGELFF
TGTGCCAGCAGTGCACGGGACAGGGGGCGCGGAACCGGGGAGCTGTTTTTT
>.|.|TRBJ1-3|TRBV5-8
CASSVYMDLAGNTIYF
TGTGCCAGCAGCGTGTACATGGATTTAGCGGGAAACACCATATATTTT
>.|TRBD1|TRBJ2-7|TRBV19
CASSMGQVGYEQYF
TGTGCCAGTAGTATGGGACAGGTGGGGTACGAGCAGTACTTC
>.|TRBD1|TRBJ2-1|TRBV7-7
CASSRQGADYNEQFF
TGTGCCAGCAGCAGACAGGGGGCGGACTACAATGAGCAGTTCTTC
>few|.|TRBJ1-5|TRBV28
CASSLPNQPQHF
TGTGCCAGCAGTTTACCTAATCAGCCCCAGCATTTT